The 14 T cell receptor beta chains presented below share a single source sample, sequenced in a study of T cells after yellow fever vaccination. TCRdb reprocessed the 5' RACE reads via MiXCR and lists one record per CDR3 protein. The table shows 280,000 or so distinct CDR3 sequences, with roughly 9% occurring only once. The material was CD4+ T cells sorted from PBMCs, obtained 5 days after the yellow fever booster vaccination. Source of these receptors: a man between 18 and 29 years old who received the YFV17D yellow fever vaccine.

The rearrangement uses TRBV19 and TRBJ2-4, with D unclear. The germline gives CDR1 LNHDA, CDR2 SQIVND (reference sequence). Trimming took 6 bases from V and 0 from J, leaving 21 bases between them. The CDR3 has 18 amino acids. The CDR3 loop is CASRMGWTSPRAKNIQYF. CDR3 coding DNA: TGTGCCAGTAGAATGGGTTGGACGAGCCCACGAGCCAAAAACATTCAGTACTTC.

The rearrangement links TRBV12-3 or TRBV12-4 to TRBJ1-2; tentatively, D is TRBD1 (6 bases). The CDR3 runs 11 residues. Trimming removed 6 bases at V and 7 bases at J, with 9 bases between. The chain's CDR3 is CASRQGTGYTF. CDR3 nucleotides: TGTGCCAGCAGACAGGGTACTGGCTACACCTTC.

Only a few counts were recorded for this clonotype. The V and J genes are TRBV7-9 and TRBJ1-6; no clear D. Germline loops: CDR1 SEHNR, CDR2 FQNEAQ (reference sequence). Trimming took off 4 bases at V and 5 bases at J, with 9 bases between the two ends. CDR3 size: 14 residues. CDR3 in amino acids: CASSWLGNNSPLHF. CDR3 sequence (DNA): TGTGCCAGCAGCTGGCTCGGAAATAATTCACCCCTCCACTTT.

This clonotype was found a few times. This chain uses TRBV4-1 with TRBJ2-5, with TRBD1 matching over 10 bases. Germline-derived CDR1 and CDR2 are MGHRA and YSYEKL. Unmatched junction bases numbered 11, after V lost 4 bases and J lost 6 bases. CDR3 length: 16 amino acids. The CDR3 region is CASSRPGQGRTKTQYF. As DNA, the CDR3 is TGCGCCAGCAGCCGACCGGGACAGGGGAGAACGAAGACCCAGTACTTC.

This clonotype was observed a handful of times. The chain carries TRBV4-1 and TRBJ2-6, with D tentatively TRBD1 (6 bases). CDR1 and CDR2 from the germline V gene are MGHRA and YSYEKL. The CDR3 runs to 16 residues. V lost 6 bases and J lost 0, with 12 bases in between. The CDR3 loop reads CASRLPGASGANVLTF. The CDR3 DNA sequence: TGCGCCAGCAGGCTGCCAGGGGCCTCTGGGGCCAACGTCCTGACTTTC.

The chain joins TRBV7-9 to TRBJ1-5; possible D gene TRBD1, 6 bases. Germline V gene data show CDR1 as SEHNR and CDR2 as FQNEAQ (reference sequence). V was pared by 4 bases and J by 7 bases, with 17 bases between. The CDR3 runs 15 residues. The CDR3 here is CASSSLGGLGQPQHF. The CDR3 region has the DNA TGTGCCAGCAGCTCGCTCGGGGGGCTCGGGCAGCCCCAGCATTTT. The variable domain in full, with the rest retrieved from reference TRBV7-9 and TRBJ1-5, is DTGVSQNPRHKITKRGQNVTFRCDPISEHNRLYWYRQTLGQGPEFLTYFQNEAQLEKSRLLSDRFSAERPKGSFSTLEIQRTEQGDSAMYLCASSSLGGLGQPQHFGDGTRLSIL.

J is TRBJ1-5 and V is TRBV20-1; 9 nucleotides align to TRBD1. Trimming at V came to 5 bases and at J to 7 bases, leaving 6 bases not matched to a gene. CDR3 length: 13 residues. Germline V gives CDR1 DFQATT, CDR2 SNEGSKA (reference sequence). The CDR3 sequence: CSAPDRGGQPQHF. The CDR3 DNA reads TGCAGTGCTCCGGACAGGGGCGGGCAGCCCCAGCATTTT.

This clonotype has just a few counts. The genes are TRBV7-2 and TRBJ2-5, with D possibly TRBD1 on 5 matching bases. The CDR3 totals 14 residues. V gave up 5 bases and J gave up 5 bases, with 15 bases separating them. Germline V gene data show CDR1 as SGHTA and CDR2 as FQGNSA. The chain's CDR3 is CASSRSRVSETQYF. The CDR3 coding sequence is TGTGCCAGCAGCCGATCCAGGGTGTCCGAGACCCAGTACTTC. The full variable domain, with the rest looked up from reference TRBV7-2 and TRBJ2-5, is GAGVSQSPSNKVTEKGKDVELRCDPISGHTALYWYRQSLGQGLEFLIYFQGNSAPDKSGLPSDRFSAERTGGSVSTLTIQRTQQEDSAVYLCASSRSRVSETQYFGPGTRLLVL.

The CDR3 loop reads CASSQGTANYGYTF. The CDR3 DNA reads as TGTGCCAGCAGCCAAGGGACAGCCAACTATGGCTACACCTTC. The V gene is TRBV7-8, the J gene TRBJ1-2; 7 bases map to TRBD1. Germline trimming cut 5 bases from V and 2 bases from J; bases unmatched to any gene: 5. Germline V gene sequence: CDR1 SGHVS, CDR2 FQNEAQ. The CDR3 is made up of 14 amino acids.

This clonotype showed up just a few times. The chain has TRBV24-1 and TRBJ1-5; D unresolved. Germline V gives CDR1 KGHDR, CDR2 SFDVKD. The V and J ends lost 7 bases and 6 bases respectively, with 15 bases between them. CDR3 length equals 14 residues. CDR3 residues: CATSENGEAQPQHF. In DNA form, the CDR3 reads TGTGCCACCAGCGAAAATGGGGAGGCTCAGCCCCAGCATTTT.

In its sample, this clonotype was seen a few times. The rearrangement uses TRBV4-3 and TRBJ1-2; no clear D gene. There are 13 residues in the CDR3. Germline values: CDR1 LGHNA, CDR2 YSLEER. V lost 4 bases and J lost 4, with 10 bases in between. CDR3 sequence reads: CASSPREFYGYTF. CDR3 nucleotide sequence: TGCGCCAGCAGCCCCCGGGAGTTCTATGGCTACACCTTC.

This clonotype was recorded many times. The chain uses TRBV4-1 and TRBJ2-2; 7 nucleotides agree with TRBD1. Germline loops: CDR1 MGHRA, CDR2 YSYEKL. V was clipped by 3 bases and J by 6 bases; unmatched bases: 13. The CDR3 spans 17 residues. The CDR3 here is CASSHSPRAQGPGELFF. The CDR3 DNA sequence: TGCGCCAGCAGCCACTCTCCCCGGGCACAGGGGCCCGGGGAGCTGTTTTTT.

The chain links TRBV20-1 to TRBJ1-5, with D perhaps matching TRBD1 (6 bases). V lost 0 bases to trimming and J lost 4 bases, with 10 bases between them. This CDR3 is 14 amino acids long. CDR1 is DFQATT and CDR2 is SNEGSKA in the germline V gene (reference sequence). The CDR3 coding sequence is TGCAGTGCTAGAGATCGGACAGCTAATCAGCCCCAGCATTTT. It encodes CSARDRTANQPQHF.

The gene calls are TRBV5-1 and TRBJ1-2, with TRBD1 identical over 7 bases. The CDR3 loop spans 15 amino acids. Per the germline V gene, CDR1 is SGHRS and CDR2 is YFSETQ. The V gene end was trimmed by 4 bases and the J gene end by 4 bases; junction bases not matched to a gene: 10. The CDR3 protein is CASSLGQERPYGYTF. DNA of the CDR3: TGCGCCAGCAGCCTTGGACAGGAGAGGCCCTATGGCTACACCTTC.